These 21 T cell receptor beta chains share one sample of origin, sequenced in a study of beta chain features in type 1 diabetes. The isolated RNA, all of it, was reverse transcribed, so expressed TCRB transcripts were what got sequenced. Measured with immunoSEQ multiplex PCR; TCRdb has only the in-frame clones, and not every one. The data hold about 290,000 clones, with approximately 8% observed a single time. Sequences were obtained from central memory CD4+ T cells from blood. Receptor source: a woman in her late teens or twenties in good health.

The V and J genes are TRBV7-9 and TRBJ1-2; 7 positions match TRBD1. With 4 bases clipped from V and 3 bases from J, the junction kept 2 bases outside the gene matches. Germline CDR1 SEHNR, CDR2 FQNEAQ (reference sequence). The CDR3 runs to 13 residues. The CDR3 nucleotides are TGTGCCAGCAGCTGGGGGACAGACTATGGCTACACCTTC. This gives the protein CASSWGTDYGYTF. Supplemented by reference TRBV7-9 and TRBJ1-2, the full variable domain reads DTGVSQNPRHKITKRGQNVTFRCDPISEHNRLYWYRQTLGQGPEFLTYFQNEAQLEKSRLLSDRFSAERPKGSFSTLEIQRTEQGDSAMYLCASSWGTDYGYTFGSGTRLTVV.

V usage is TRBV7-8 and J usage is TRBJ2-2; 9 positions agree with TRBD2. With V trimmed by 5 bases and J by 8 bases, 12 bases remained unmatched. This CDR3 region has 16 residues. Germline-derived CDR1 and CDR2 are SGHVS and FQNEAQ. The CDR3 nucleotides are TGTGCCAGCAGCCCGCGACTAGCGGCTAGGGTGGGGGAGCTGTTTTTT. The encoded protein is CASSPRLAARVGELFF. The full variable domain, rest sourced from reference TRBV7-8 and TRBJ2-2, is GAGVSQSPRYKVAKRGQDVALRCDPISGHVSLFWYQQALGQGPEFLTYFQNEAQLDKSGLPSDRFFAERPEGSVSTLKIQRTQQEDSAVYLCASSPRLAARVGELFFGEGSRLTVL.

This clone was seen a few times. Different DNA sequences within this sample yield the same CDR3. CDR3 sequence (DNA): TGCGCCAGCAGCGCCCGGCAGGGGTTGACCGGGGAGCTGTTTTTT. It yields the protein CASSARQGLTGELFF. The gene calls are TRBV5-1 and TRBJ2-2, with D tentatively TRBD1 (6 bases). V lost 4 bases and J lost 5, with 15 bases in between. This CDR3 contains 15 residues. Germline CDR1 is SGHRS and CDR2 is YFSETQ.

This clone showed up just a few times. This chain connects TRBV18 to TRBJ1-1; D possibly corresponds to TRBD1 (6 bases). The CDR3 is 13 amino acids. Trimming left V 6 bases short and J 11 bases short, with 19 bases between. CDR1 and CDR2 (germline): KGHSH, LQKENI. The CDR3, as DNA: TGTGCCAGCTCCGAAGCAGGGGCGGGAGAGGCTTTCTTT. This sequence encodes CASSEAGAGEAFF.

This clone was found a few times. This specimen includes other DNA sequences encoding the same CDR3. The V gene is TRBV18, the J gene TRBJ2-5, with no clear D. V gave up 2 bases and J gave up 2 bases, with 9 bases separating them. CDR3 size: 14 residues. CDR1 and CDR2 (germline): KGHSH, LQKENI. The CDR3 loop is CASSPSHSQETQYF. CDR3 in DNA: TGTGCCAGCTCACCAAGCCATTCTCAAGAGACCCAGTACTTC.

About this clone itself: A read error may produce the germline difference seen at one junction end. Additional DNA sequences in this sample encode the identical CDR3. The chain has TRBV9 and TRBJ2-2; D perhaps matches TRBD2 (6 bases). In germline, CDR1 is SGDLS, CDR2 YYNGEE. The CDR3 is 16 residues long. CDR3 coding DNA: TGCGCCAGCAGCCTTTCTACTAGCATCGGGACCGGGGAGCTGTTTTTT. Translating it yields CASSLSTSIGTGELFF.

The chain links TRBV27 to TRBJ2-7, with D possibly being TRBD2 (7 bases). Trimming cost V 6 bases and J 1 base, with 16 bases left between them. The CDR3 spans 15 residues. Germline lookup yields CDR1 MNHEY and CDR2 SMNVEV (reference sequence). The CDR3 reads CASRRGGKSSYEQYV. CDR3 coding DNA: TGTGCCAGCAGGAGGGGGGGCAAATCTTCCTACGAGCAGTACGTC.

V usage is TRBV4-2 and J usage is TRBJ2-6, with D hard to call. The CDR3 contains 16 residues. The germline V gene has CDR1 LGHNA and CDR2 YNFKEQ. V gave up 3 bases and J gave up 1 base, with 10 bases separating them. CDR3: CASSQIRASGANVLTF. In DNA, the CDR3 is TGTGCCAGCAGCCAGATTCGAGCTTCTGGGGCCAACGTCCTGACTTTC.

This clone turned up a few times. This CDR3 reads CASSWTGAYGYTF. DNA for the CDR3: TGTGCCAGCAGCTGGACAGGGGCCTATGGCTACACCTTC. This sequence joins TRBV5-6 and TRBJ1-2, with 9 nucleotides matching TRBD1. CDR3 size: 13 residues. The trim removed 3 bases at V and 4 bases at J, leaving 1 base unmatched. Germline CDR1 is SGHDT and CDR2 is YYEEEE.

This clone appeared many times. The chain combines TRBV6-6 with TRBJ2-1; 7 bases are a match to TRBD1. The germline gives CDR1 MNHNY, CDR2 SVGAGI (reference sequence). The length of the CDR3 is 13 residues. Germline trimming cut 8 bases from V and 9 bases from J; bases unmatched to any gene: 10. The CDR3 DNA sequence: TGTGCCAGCGCCGGACAGGTCAAGGGTGAGCAGTTCTTC. Protein product: CASAGQVKGEQFF.

This clone was detected a few times. CDR3 coding DNA: TGTGCCAGCAGCTCGGACAGGGAGGGGCGCTACGAGCAGTACTTC. It specifies CASSSDREGRYEQYF. The chain is built from TRBV7-2 and TRBJ2-7; weak D call: TRBD1 (8 bases). Germline loops: CDR1 SGHTA, CDR2 FQGNSA. CDR3 length equals 15 residues. Between the trimmed V and J ends, which lost 4 bases and 3 bases, there was a span of 16 bases.

The V gene is TRBV14, the J gene TRBJ1-1; D is undetermined. This CDR3 contains 14 residues. Trimming removed 3 bases at V and 1 base at J, with 9 bases between. CDR1 is SGHDN and CDR2 is FVKESK in the germline V gene. CDR3 nucleotide sequence: TGTGCCAGCAGCCACATCGGCGGGAACACTGAAGCTTTCTTT. Its protein is CASSHIGGNTEAFF.

The chain recombines TRBV6-1 with TRBJ1-2, with D hard to call. The CDR3 length is 12 residues. Germline-derived CDR1 and CDR2 are MNHNS and SASEGT. Trimming left V 5 bases short and J 0 bases short, with 4 bases between. Written as DNA, the CDR3 is TGTGCCAGCAGTCTTACTAACTATGGCTACACCTTC. Its translation: CASSLTNYGYTF.

J is TRBJ1-5 and V is TRBV10-3; weak D call: TRBD1 (5 bases). V lost 3 bases, J lost 3 bases, and 18 bases lay in between. The germline V gene encodes CDR1 ENHRY and CDR2 SYGVKD. The CDR3 is 17 amino acids. This CDR3 reads CAISDPWDGGDNQPQHF. DNA for the CDR3: TGTGCCATCAGTGACCCATGGGACGGAGGAGACAATCAGCCCCAGCATTTT.

The table lists this clone with a few counts. The chain recombines TRBV19 with TRBJ2-1; TRBD2 matches 7 bases. This CDR3 region has 16 residues. The germline V gene has CDR1 LNHDA and CDR2 SQIVND (reference sequence). J was trimmed by 0 bases and V by 1 base; bases with no gene match: 3. The CDR3 nucleotides read TGTGCCAGTAGTATAGGAGCGGGGTCCTCCTACAATGAGCAGTTCTTC. It is translated as CASSIGAGSSYNEQFF.

This clone was observed a few times. The chain employs TRBV20-1 and TRBJ2-1; D not certain. With 6 bases removed from V and 14 bases from J, the gap between germline ends came to 17 bases. The CDR3 extends over 11 amino acids. Germline V gene data show CDR1 as DFQATT and CDR2 as SNEGSKA (reference sequence). CDR3 residues: CSAPGVIGEFF. CDR3 sequence (DNA): TGCAGTGCACCTGGGGTGATAGGAGAGTTCTTC.

This clone appeared a few times. This chain links TRBV7-9 with TRBJ1-1, with 7 bases that match TRBD1. In germline, CDR1 is SEHNR, CDR2 FQNEAQ (reference sequence). This CDR3 has 14 amino acids. Unmatched junction bases numbered 4, after V lost 5 bases and J lost 1 base. CDR3 coding DNA: TGTGCCAGCAGCCGGACAGGCTCGAACACTGAAGCTTTCTTT. Protein sequence: CASSRTGSNTEAFF.

This clone was observed a few times. The chain recombines TRBV11-3 with TRBJ2-3, with 7 bases aligning to TRBD2. This CDR3 is 15 amino acids long. Trimming cost V 4 bases and J 4 bases; bases outside gene matches: 8. The V gene's germline CDR1 is SGHNT and CDR2 YENEEA. The DNA of the CDR3 is TGTGCCAGCAGCTCGGGCACTGGGAGGGCAGATACGCAGTATTTT. Its protein is CASSSGTGRADTQYF.

This clone turned up a few times. The J gene is TRBJ2-5, the V gene TRBV10-3; tentatively, D is TRBD1 (5 bases). Germline CDR1 reads ENHRY; CDR2 reads SYGVKD. The CDR3 is 13 residues long. The germline V and J ends were trimmed by 5 bases and 5 bases, with 12 bases remaining between them. The CDR3 region is CAISTPPGETQYF. CDR3 DNA: TGTGCCATCAGTACCCCTCCAGGGGAGACCCAGTACTTC.

This sequence joins TRBV12-5 and TRBJ2-3; 9 nucleotides agree with TRBD2. Looked up from germline, CDR1 is LGHNT and CDR2 is FRNRAP. The trim removed 5 bases at V and 0 bases at J, leaving 0 bases unmatched. This CDR3 is 14 amino acids long. The CDR3 DNA reads as TGTGCTAGTGGTACTAGCGGGAGCACAGATACGCAGTATTTT. It encodes CASGTSGSTDTQYF.

This clone was counted between two and nine times. J is TRBJ2-7 and V is TRBV7-9; maybe TRBD1 (6 bases). The CDR3 covers 13 residues. Germline CDR1 reads SEHNR; CDR2 reads FQNEAQ (reference sequence). Trimming left V 5 bases short and J 6 bases short, with 14 bases between. In DNA, the CDR3 is TGTGCCAGCAGCCGCCTCGGCAGGGGCGAGCAGTACGTC. This sequence encodes CASSRLGRGEQYV.